This T cell receptor (beta chain) was profiled in a study of OX40 agonist ivuxolimab in advanced cancers. Trimming took off 7 bases at V and 5 bases at J, with 19 bases between the two ends. This CDR3 is built from 15 residues. CDR1 and CDR2 from the germline V gene are SGHRS and YFSETQ. Samples of blood were obtained at baseline, on cycle 4 day 1, and on cycle 7 day 1. Libraries were prepared by immunoSEQ multiplex PCR; TCRdb keeps only in-frame clonotypes and omits some of them. The top ten hold 9.5% to 12% of the sample, which has about 44,000 clones, about 93% seen once. Sequenced here: CD4+ or CD8+ T cells sorted from blood, sampled in a trial of the OX40 agonist ivuxolimab. The receptor's source is an adult with an advanced solid tumor such as melanoma, head and neck, liver or kidney cancer. This chain connects TRBV5-1 to TRBJ2-1, with D perhaps matching TRBD2 (6 bases). The CDR3 spells CASRPRLDYHNEQFF. The CDR3 DNA reads TGCGCCAGCCGGCCTCGACTAGACTACCACAATGAGCAGTTCTTC. The full variable domain, completed using reference TRBV5-1 and TRBJ2-1, is KAGVTQTPRYLIKTRGQQVTLSCSPISGHRSVSWYQQTPGQGLQFLFEYFSETQRNKGNFPGRFSGRQFSNSRSEMNVSTLELGDSALYLCASRPRLDYHNEQFFGPGTRLTVL.